Below, 30 T cell receptor beta chains from the same sample are listed, as sequenced in a study of CD4+ T cells in melanoma. TCRdb's table, derived via immunoSEQ multiplex PCR, lists solely in-frame clones and lacks some. The sample shows about 140,000 clones, 80% to 95% of them seen only once. All receptors derive from a human donor with melanoma.

This rearrangement joins TRBV4-1 to TRBJ1-6; the match to TRBD1 covers 7 bases. The CDR3 is 22 residues long. Trimming cost V 1 base and J 9 bases; bases outside gene matches: 27. Germline V gives CDR1 MGHRA, CDR2 YSYEKL. The CDR3 protein is CASSQVGLRRDRTSEGLSPLHF. The CDR3 region has the DNA TGCGCCAGCAGCCAAGTGGGGCTACGCCGGGACAGAACCTCAGAAGGGCTTTCACCCCTCCACTTT.

The genes are TRBV6-4 and TRBJ1-4; maybe TRBD1 (5 bases). The length of the CDR3 is 18 residues. Germline CDR1 MRHNA, CDR2 SNTAGT. V was shortened by 5 bases and J by 5 bases, with 24 bases between the two germline ends. The CDR3 DNA sequence: TGTGCCAGCAGTTGGGTCGGGCAGGTTGGGGACCTAAATGAAAAACTGTTTTTT. It encodes CASSWVGQVGDLNEKLFF.

DNA for the CDR3: TGTGCCAGCAGCCAGACTGTGGAAAAACTGTTTTTT. Translation gives CASSQTVEKLFF. J is TRBJ1-4 and V is TRBV7-9; D call uncertain. V was pared by 5 bases and J by 8 bases, with 9 bases between. Germline V gene sequence: CDR1 SEHNR, CDR2 FQNEAQ (reference sequence). This CDR3 region has 12 residues.

V gene TRBV19 combines with J gene TRBJ1-2; D ambiguous. Trimming shortened V by 7 bases and J by 5 bases, and 26 bases separated the two germline ends. In germline, CDR1 is LNHDA, CDR2 SQIVND (reference sequence). This CDR3 spans 17 amino acids. CDR3 coding DNA: TGTGCCAGTACCCACTGGATCTCAGGTCGCTCCCAGTATGGCTACACCTTC. This gives the protein CASTHWISGRSQYGYTF.

The V gene is TRBV7-3, the J gene TRBJ2-2; D remains ambiguous. Trimming removed 5 bases from V and 8 bases from J, with 9 bases in between. The CDR3 length is 12 residues. Germline CDR1 is SGHTA and CDR2 is FQGTGA. The CDR3 reads CASSPRPGELFF. The DNA for the CDR3 is TGTGCCAGCAGCCCTCGCCCGGGGGAGCTGTTTTTT.

The rearrangement links TRBV5-1 to TRBJ2-1, with 11 bases lining up with TRBD1. With 2 bases clipped from V and 8 bases from J, the junction kept 9 bases outside the gene matches. Germline V lookup: CDR1 SGHRS, CDR2 YFSETQ. CDR3 length equals 16 residues. The CDR3: CASSFRDPGQGDEQFF. DNA for the CDR3: TGCGCCAGCAGCTTTAGAGACCCGGGACAGGGGGATGAGCAGTTCTTC.

The V and J genes are TRBV5-1 and TRBJ1-1; TRBD1 is a possible D gene (5 bases). The germline V and J ends were trimmed by 0 bases and 5 bases, with 11 bases remaining between them. The V gene's germline CDR1 is SGHRS and CDR2 YFSETQ. This CDR3 comprises 14 residues. The CDR3 sequence is CASSLDQGRTEAFF. The CDR3 DNA is TGCGCCAGCAGCTTGGACCAGGGTCGGACTGAAGCTTTCTTT. The full variable domain, rest sourced from reference TRBV5-1 and TRBJ1-1, is KAGVTQTPRYLIKTRGQQVTLSCSPISGHRSVSWYQQTPGQGLQFLFEYFSETQRNKGNFPGRFSGRQFSNSRSEMNVSTLELGDSALYLCASSLDQGRTEAFFGQGTRLTVV.

The chain joins TRBV2 to TRBJ2-3; D remains unclear. The CDR3 is made up of 14 amino acids. Germline CDR1 is SNHLY and CDR2 is FYNNEI. The V end lost 4 bases, the J end lost 5 bases, and 13 bases lay between the germline ends. For the CDR3, the DNA is TGTGCCAGCAGTGGGAACTATCAGAAAGATACGCAGTATTTT. Translated: CASSGNYQKDTQYF.

The chain couples TRBV5-1 to TRBJ1-2; D not resolved. The germline V gene has CDR1 SGHRS and CDR2 YFSETQ. Trimming took off 2 bases at V and 4 bases at J, with 12 bases between the two ends. This CDR3 has 14 residues. The CDR3 sequence is CASSFVTSSYGYTF. The CDR3 DNA is TGCGCCAGCAGCTTTGTCACATCCTCCTATGGCTACACCTTC.

In this sample, this clone turned up a few times. At the DNA level, this CDR3 is encoded by other sequences in the same sample as well. The chain joins TRBV5-1 to TRBJ1-1; tentatively, D is TRBD1 (6 bases). Germline V gene data show CDR1 as SGHRS and CDR2 as YFSETQ. This CDR3 has 14 amino acids. The V end lost 2 bases, the J end lost 3 bases, and 11 bases lay between the germline ends. CDR3 nucleotide sequence: TGCGCCAGCAGCTTATCAGGGGTAGACACTGAAGCTTTCTTT. Protein product: CASSLSGVDTEAFF. Full variable domain (missing parts from reference TRBV5-1 and TRBJ1-1): KAGVTQTPRYLIKTRGQQVTLSCSPISGHRSVSWYQQTPGQGLQFLFEYFSETQRNKGNFPGRFSGRQFSNSRSEMNVSTLELGDSALYLCASSLSGVDTEAFFGQGTRLTVV.

The genes are TRBV5-1 and TRBJ2-5, with TRBD1 matching 7 bases. J lost 5 bases, V lost 4 bases, and 8 bases had no gene match. Germline V gene data show CDR1 as SGHRS and CDR2 as YFSETQ. The CDR3 length is 14 residues. Here the CDR3 reads CASSPQGLRETQYF. CDR3 coding DNA: TGCGCCAGCAGCCCACAGGGGCTTCGGGAGACCCAGTACTTC.

The chain couples TRBV6-6 to TRBJ2-1, with TRBD2 identical over 12 bases. The trim removed 4 bases at V and 6 bases at J, leaving 4 bases unmatched. In germline, CDR1 is MNHNY, CDR2 SVGAGI (reference sequence). CDR3 length: 15 amino acids. As DNA, the CDR3 is TGTGCCAGCAGTTGGACTAGCGGGGCCCTCAATGAGCAGTTCTTC. Translated, it gives CASSWTSGALNEQFF.

The V gene is TRBV5-1, the J gene TRBJ1-1; 9 nucleotides line up with TRBD1. This CDR3 is built from 16 residues. Germline CDR1 is SGHRS and CDR2 is YFSETQ. Trimming cost V 4 bases and J 1 base; bases outside gene matches: 8. Written as DNA, the CDR3 is TGCGCCAGCAGCGATGGGACAGGGTCTTGGAACACTGAAGCTTTCTTT. This encodes CASSDGTGSWNTEAFF.

The chain employs TRBV21-1 and TRBJ2-1; the table gives TRBD2 as D, unverified against the DNA. TRBV21-1 counts as a pseudogene. This CDR3 comprises 16 residues. The CDR3 sequence: CASITSGGGSYNEQFF. CDR3 sequence (DNA): TGTGCCAGCATCACTAGCGGGGGAGGCTCCTACAATGAGCAGTTCTTC.

This rearrangement joins TRBV27 to TRBJ1-1, with a tentative D call TRBD1 (5 bases). Per germline, CDR1 MNHEY and CDR2 SMNVEV (reference sequence). V dropped 7 bases and J dropped 0 bases, with 9 bases sitting between them. This CDR3 is 13 amino acids long. CDR3 in DNA: TGTGCCAGCATGAGGGGATTGAACACTGAAGCTTTCTTT. This gives the protein CASMRGLNTEAFF.

The chain uses TRBV18 and TRBJ1-3; 8 bases are a match to TRBD1. V gave up 3 bases and J gave up 4 bases; unmatched junction bases: 5. The CDR3 is made up of 15 amino acids. Looked up from germline, CDR1 is KGHSH and CDR2 is LQKENI. As DNA, the CDR3 is TGTGCCAGCTCACCTTCGCAGGGGGCAGGAAACACCATATATTTT. It yields the protein CASSPSQGAGNTIYF.

V and J are TRBV15 and TRBJ2-3; no firm D call. The V gene's germline CDR1 is LNHNV and CDR2 YYDKDF (reference sequence). The CDR3 has 14 amino acids. The ends were cut back, 0 bases at V and 1 base at J, with 5 bases in the middle. CDR3 sequence: CATSRDRGTDTQYF. The DNA for the CDR3 is TGTGCCACCAGCAGAGATAGGGGCACAGATACGCAGTATTTT.

The genes are TRBV5-1 and TRBJ1-1, with 8 positions matching TRBD1. CDR1 and CDR2 from the germline V gene are SGHRS and YFSETQ. The CDR3 covers 14 residues. V lost 6 bases to trimming and J lost 5 bases; unmatched junction nucleotides: 9. CDR3 protein: CASTENTGGTEAFF. In nucleotides, the CDR3 is TGCGCCAGCACCGAAAACACAGGGGGGACTGAAGCTTTCTTT.

On this clone: Lacking the conserved final phenylalanine or tryptophan, this CDR3 likely reflects a read error. Because the CDR3's place on the DNA is in doubt, the DNA is left out and the CDR3 is given as listed by TCRdb. The chain recombines TRBV11-3 with TRBJ1-1. Germline V gene sequence: CDR1 SGHNT, CDR2 YENEEA. The CDR3 is 11 amino acids long, termini counted. The CDR3 loop is CASSSCEGNLL.

This clone came up once. The chain carries TRBV19 and TRBJ1-1; TRBD1 aligns across 9 bases. Germline CDR1 reads LNHDA; CDR2 reads SQIVND (reference sequence). The CDR3 sequence is 14 residues long. J was trimmed by 4 bases and V by 5 bases; bases with no gene match: 5. In DNA form, the CDR3 reads TGTGCCAGTAGTCTACAGGGGGCTGTCACTGAAGCTTTCTTT. Its translation: CASSLQGAVTEAFF.

This chain links TRBV4-1 with TRBJ2-7, with no clear D. From germline, CDR1 is MGHRA and CDR2 YSYEKL. The CDR3 is 16 amino acids. V shed 5 bases and J shed 0 bases, with 17 bases lying between them. The CDR3 here is CASSTNRALGSYEQYF. Written as DNA, the CDR3 is TGCGCCAGCAGCACAAACCGGGCCCTCGGCTCCTACGAGCAGTACTTC.

The J gene is TRBJ2-6, the V gene TRBV18; 9 bases agree with TRBD1. Germline trimming cut 5 bases from V and 4 bases from J; bases unmatched to any gene: 9. The V gene's germline CDR1 is KGHSH and CDR2 LQKENI. CDR3 length: 17 amino acids. The CDR3 DNA follows: TGTGCCAGCTCAGAACAGGGGGCGCGAACAGGGGCCAACGTCCTGACTTTC. This codes for CASSEQGARTGANVLTF.

This rearrangement joins TRBV7-3 to TRBJ1-5; 8 nucleotides align to TRBD1. Germline V gene lookup returns CDR1 SGHTA and CDR2 FQGTGA. V lost 5 bases and J lost 9; bases outside the gene matches: 6. The CDR3 covers 13 residues. The CDR3 here is CASSTDRASPQHF. CDR3 sequence (DNA): TGTGCCAGCAGCACGGACAGGGCCTCGCCCCAGCATTTT.

The chain recombines TRBV6-1 with TRBJ1-3, with a possible D match to TRBD1 (5 bases). The CDR3 sequence is 15 residues long. Germline CDR1 reads MNHNS; CDR2 reads SASEGT. V lost 5 bases and J lost 0, with 11 bases in between. CDR3 in DNA: TGTGCCAGCAGTTTCCCAGGGATCTCTGGAAACACCATATATTTT. Its protein product is CASSFPGISGNTIYF.

This chain uses TRBV29-1 with TRBJ2-3; 8 bases align to TRBD2. The trim removed 4 bases at V and 6 bases at J, leaving 18 bases unmatched. This CDR3 spans 17 amino acids. Per the germline V gene, CDR1 is SQVTM and CDR2 is ANQGSEA. The CDR3 coding sequence is TGCAGCGTTGGCAAAGTGGGACTAGGCCTAACTGAGGATACGCAGTATTTT. Amino acids: CSVGKVGLGLTEDTQYF.

J is TRBJ1-1 and V is TRBV28; a possible D gene is TRBD1 (5 bases). This CDR3 comprises 14 residues. The V gene lost 2 bases and the J gene lost 3 bases, with 10 bases spanning the gap. CDR1 and CDR2 (germline): MDHEN, SYDVKM. The CDR3 sequence is CASSLGGGYTEAFF. CDR3 bases: TGTGCCAGCAGTTTAGGGGGGGGTTACACTGAAGCTTTCTTT.

J is TRBJ1-6 and V is TRBV11-2, with unresolved D. V was clipped by 5 bases and J by 14 bases, with 13 bases between them. Germline CDR1 reads SGHAT; CDR2 reads FQNNGV. This CDR3 is built from 12 residues. The CDR3 loop is CASSPALSSLHF. The CDR3, as DNA: TGTGCCAGCAGCCCCGCTTTGAGTTCCCTCCACTTT. Together with reference TRBV11-2 and TRBJ1-6, the CDR3 gives the full variable domain: EAGVAQSPRYKIIEKRQSVAFWCNPISGHATLYWYQQILGQGPKLLIQFQNNGVVDDSQLPKDRFSAERLKGVDSTLKIQPAKLEDSAVYLCASSPALSSLHFGNGTRLTVT.

The CDR3 reads CASSQGRDTGELFF. DNA of the CDR3: TGCGCCAGCAGCCAGGGCAGGGACACCGGGGAGCTGTTTTTT. V usage is TRBV4-1 and J usage is TRBJ2-2, with TRBD1 as a possible D gene (5 bases). The CDR3 is 14 amino acids. Germline-derived CDR1 and CDR2 are MGHRA and YSYEKL. V was pared by 3 bases and J by 3 bases, with 8 bases between.

This chain uses TRBV14 with TRBJ1-2; 8 positions match TRBD1. With 6 bases clipped from V and 1 base from J, the junction kept 10 bases outside the gene matches. The germline gives CDR1 SGHDN, CDR2 FVKESK. CDR3 length: 16 residues. The CDR3 nucleotides read TGTGCCAGCAGTCCTAGTCCCACAGGGGGTAACTATGGCTACACCTTC. This translates into CASSPSPTGGNYGYTF.

The CDR3 nucleotides read TGTGCCAGCAGTTACGATTCAATCGGAGAGGGAGGCTACACCTTC. Its translation is CASSYDSIGEGGYTF. V and J are TRBV6-5 and TRBJ1-2; D remains ambiguous. With 2 bases removed from V and 8 bases from J, the gap between germline ends came to 18 bases. Looked up from germline, CDR1 is MNHEY and CDR2 is SVGAGI. The CDR3 extends over 15 amino acids.